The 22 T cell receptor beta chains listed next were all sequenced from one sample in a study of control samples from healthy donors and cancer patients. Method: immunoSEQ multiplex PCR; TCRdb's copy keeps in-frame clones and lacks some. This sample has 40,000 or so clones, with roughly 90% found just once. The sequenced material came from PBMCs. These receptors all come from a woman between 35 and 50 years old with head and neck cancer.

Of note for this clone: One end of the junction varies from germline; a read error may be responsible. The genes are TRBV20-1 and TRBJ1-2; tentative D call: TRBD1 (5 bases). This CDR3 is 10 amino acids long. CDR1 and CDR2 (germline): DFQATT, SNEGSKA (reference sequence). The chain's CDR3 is CSAVEDSLSF. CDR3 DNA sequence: TGCAGTGCTGTTGAAGACAGTCTGTCTTTC.

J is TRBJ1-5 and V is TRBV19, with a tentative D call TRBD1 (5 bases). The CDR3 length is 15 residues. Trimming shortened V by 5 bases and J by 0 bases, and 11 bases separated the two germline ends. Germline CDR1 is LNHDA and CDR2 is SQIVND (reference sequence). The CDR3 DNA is TGTGCCAGTAGTCAGCAGGGTAATAGCAATCAGCCCCAGCATTTT. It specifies CASSQQGNSNQPQHF.

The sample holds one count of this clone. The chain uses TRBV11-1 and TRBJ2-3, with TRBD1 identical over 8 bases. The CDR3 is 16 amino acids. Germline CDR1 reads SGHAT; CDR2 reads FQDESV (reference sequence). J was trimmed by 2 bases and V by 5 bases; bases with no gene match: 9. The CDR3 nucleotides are TGTGCCAGCAGCGTCAGGGGGCCATTTAACACAGATACGCAGTATTTT. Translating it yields CASSVRGPFNTDTQYF.

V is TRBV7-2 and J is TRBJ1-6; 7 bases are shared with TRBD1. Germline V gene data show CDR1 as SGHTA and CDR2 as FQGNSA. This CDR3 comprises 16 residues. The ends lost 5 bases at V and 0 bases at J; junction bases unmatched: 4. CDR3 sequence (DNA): TGTGCCAGCAGCATGACAGGGAGCTCCTATAATTCACCCCTCCACTTT. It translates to CASSMTGSSYNSPLHF.

The CDR3: CASSLRGRATDTQYF. The CDR3 region has the DNA TGTGCCAGCAGTTTACGCGGGAGAGCGACAGATACGCAGTATTTT. This chain uses TRBV27 with TRBJ2-3; 7 bases map to TRBD2. Germline CDR1 MNHEY, CDR2 SMNVEV (reference sequence). J gave up 3 bases and V 2 bases, and 5 bases lay outside the gene matches. This CDR3 has 15 residues.

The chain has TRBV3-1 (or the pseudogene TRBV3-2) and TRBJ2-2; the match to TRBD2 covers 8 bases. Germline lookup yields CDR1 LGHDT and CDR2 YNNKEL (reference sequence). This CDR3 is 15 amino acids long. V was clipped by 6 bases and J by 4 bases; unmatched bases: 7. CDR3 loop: CASRRAGGGTGELFF. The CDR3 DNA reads TGTGCCAGCAGAAGGGCGGGGGGCGGCACCGGGGAGCTGTTTTTT.

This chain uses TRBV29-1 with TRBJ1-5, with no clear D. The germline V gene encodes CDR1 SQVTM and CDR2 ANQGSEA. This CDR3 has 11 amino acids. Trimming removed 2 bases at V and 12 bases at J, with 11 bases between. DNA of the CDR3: TGCAGCGTTGAAATACTAGGTTTCCAGCATTTT. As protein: CSVEILGFQHF.

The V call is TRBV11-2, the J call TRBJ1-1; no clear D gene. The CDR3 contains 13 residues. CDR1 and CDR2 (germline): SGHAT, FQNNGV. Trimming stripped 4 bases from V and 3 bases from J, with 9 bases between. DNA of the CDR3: TGTGCCAGCAGCTACACCTGGGACACTGAAGCTTTCTTT. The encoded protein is CASSYTWDTEAFF. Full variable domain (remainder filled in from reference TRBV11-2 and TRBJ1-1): EAGVAQSPRYKIIEKRQSVAFWCNPISGHATLYWYQQILGQGPKLLIQFQNNGVVDDSQLPKDRFSAERLKGVDSTLKIQPAKLEDSAVYLCASSYTWDTEAFFGQGTRLTVV.

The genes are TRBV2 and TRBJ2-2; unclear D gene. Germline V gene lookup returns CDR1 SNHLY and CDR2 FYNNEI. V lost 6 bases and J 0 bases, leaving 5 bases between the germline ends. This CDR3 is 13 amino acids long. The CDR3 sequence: CASRWSNTGELFF. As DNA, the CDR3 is TGTGCCAGCAGATGGTCGAACACCGGGGAGCTGTTTTTT.

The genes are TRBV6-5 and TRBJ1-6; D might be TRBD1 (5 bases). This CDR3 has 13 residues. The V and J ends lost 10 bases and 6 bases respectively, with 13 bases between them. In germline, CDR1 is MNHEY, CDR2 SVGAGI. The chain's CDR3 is CATGDSLNSPLHF. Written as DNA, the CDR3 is TGTGCCACCGGGGACTCCCTTAATTCACCCCTCCACTTT.

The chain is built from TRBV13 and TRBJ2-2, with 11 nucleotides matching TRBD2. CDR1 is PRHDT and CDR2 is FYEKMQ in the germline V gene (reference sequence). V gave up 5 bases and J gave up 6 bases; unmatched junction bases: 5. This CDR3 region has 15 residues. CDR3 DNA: TGTGCCAGCAGCCCTGGGACTAGCGGAGCCGGGGAGCTGTTTTTT. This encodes CASSPGTSGAGELFF. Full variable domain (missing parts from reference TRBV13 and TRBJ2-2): AAGVIQSPRHLIKEKRETATLKCYPIPRHDTVYWYQQGPGQDPQFLISFYEKMQSDKGSIPDRFSAQQFSDYHSELNMSSLELGDSALYFCASSPGTSGAGELFFGEGSRLTVL.

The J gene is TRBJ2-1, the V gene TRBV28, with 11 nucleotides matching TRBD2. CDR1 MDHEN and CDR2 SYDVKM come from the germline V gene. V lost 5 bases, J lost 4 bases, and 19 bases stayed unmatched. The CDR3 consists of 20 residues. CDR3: CASSQNIAGGPIKGYNEQFF. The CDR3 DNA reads TGTGCCAGCAGTCAGAATATAGCGGGAGGGCCCATAAAAGGATACAATGAGCAGTTCTTC.

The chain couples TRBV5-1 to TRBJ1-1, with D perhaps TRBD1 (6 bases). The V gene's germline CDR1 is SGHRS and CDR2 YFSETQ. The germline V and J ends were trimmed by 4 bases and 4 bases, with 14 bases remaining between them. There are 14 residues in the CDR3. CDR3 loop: CASSGGRGVTEAFF. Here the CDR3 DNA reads TGCGCCAGCAGCGGGGGGCGCGGAGTCACTGAAGCTTTCTTT.

The CDR3 DNA follows: TGCAGCGTTGAGGGACAGCCGATGGGCACTGAAGCTTTCTTT. Its protein product is CSVEGQPMGTEAFF. The chain joins TRBV29-1 to TRBJ1-1, with TRBD1 matching 7 bases. Germline values: CDR1 SQVTM, CDR2 ANQGSEA. The CDR3 has 14 amino acids. The junction had 8 bases not matched to a gene; V was cut back by 3 bases and J by 4 bases.

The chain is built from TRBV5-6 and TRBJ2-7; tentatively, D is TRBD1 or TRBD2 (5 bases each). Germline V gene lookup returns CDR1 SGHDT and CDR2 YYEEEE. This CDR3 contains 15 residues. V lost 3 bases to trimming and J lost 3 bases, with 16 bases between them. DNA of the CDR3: TGTGCCAGCAGCTCTCCGGGACGGCGAGTCTACGAGCAGTACTTC. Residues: CASSSPGRRVYEQYF. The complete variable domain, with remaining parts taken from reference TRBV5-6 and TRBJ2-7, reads DAGVTQSPTHLIKTRGQQVTLRCSPKSGHDTVSWYQQALGQGPQFIFQYYEEEERQRGNFPDRFSGHQFPNYSSELNVNALLLGDSALYLCASSSPGRRVYEQYFGPGTRLTVT.

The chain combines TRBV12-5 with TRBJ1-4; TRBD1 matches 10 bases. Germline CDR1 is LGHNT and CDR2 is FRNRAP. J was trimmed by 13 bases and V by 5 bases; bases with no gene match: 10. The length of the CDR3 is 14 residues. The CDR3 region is CASGLEGQGKRLFF. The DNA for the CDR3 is TGTGCTAGTGGTCTGGAGGGACAGGGGAAGAGACTGTTTTTT.

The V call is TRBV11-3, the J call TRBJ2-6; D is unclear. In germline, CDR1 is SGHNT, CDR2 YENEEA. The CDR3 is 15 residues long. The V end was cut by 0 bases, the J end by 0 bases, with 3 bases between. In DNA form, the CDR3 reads TGTGCCAGCAGCTTAGATCTCTCTGGGGCCAACGTCCTGACTTTC. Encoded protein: CASSLDLSGANVLTF. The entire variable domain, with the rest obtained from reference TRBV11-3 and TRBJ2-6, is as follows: EAGVVQSPRYKIIEKKQPVAFWCNPISGHNTLYWYLQNLGQGPELLIRYENEEAVDDSQLPKDRFSAERLKGVDSTLKIQPAELGDSAVYLCASSLDLSGANVLTFGAGSRLTVL.

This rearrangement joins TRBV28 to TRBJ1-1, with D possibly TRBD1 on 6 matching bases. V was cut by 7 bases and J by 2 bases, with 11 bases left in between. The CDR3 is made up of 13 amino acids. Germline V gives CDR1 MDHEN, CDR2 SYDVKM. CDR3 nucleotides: TGTGCCAGCACTCGGGGGCATAACACTGAAGCTTTCTTT. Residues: CASTRGHNTEAFF.

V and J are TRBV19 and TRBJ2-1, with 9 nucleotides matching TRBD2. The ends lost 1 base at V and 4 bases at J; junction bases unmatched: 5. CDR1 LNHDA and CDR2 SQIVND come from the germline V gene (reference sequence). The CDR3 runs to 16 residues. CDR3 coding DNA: TGTGCCAGTAGTATAGTGGCTAGCGGGGAATACAATGAGCAGTTCTTC. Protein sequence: CASSIVASGEYNEQFF.

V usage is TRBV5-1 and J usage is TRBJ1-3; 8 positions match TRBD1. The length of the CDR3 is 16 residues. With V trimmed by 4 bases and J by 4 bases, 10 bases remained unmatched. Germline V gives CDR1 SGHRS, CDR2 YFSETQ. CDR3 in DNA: TGCGCCAGCAGCGGGACGGGACAGGCCCAAGGAAACACCATATATTTT. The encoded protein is CASSGTGQAQGNTIYF. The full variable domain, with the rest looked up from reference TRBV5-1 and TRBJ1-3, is KAGVTQTPRYLIKTRGQQVTLSCSPISGHRSVSWYQQTPGQGLQFLFEYFSETQRNKGNFPGRFSGRQFSNSRSEMNVSTLELGDSALYLCASSGTGQAQGNTIYFGEGSWLTVV.

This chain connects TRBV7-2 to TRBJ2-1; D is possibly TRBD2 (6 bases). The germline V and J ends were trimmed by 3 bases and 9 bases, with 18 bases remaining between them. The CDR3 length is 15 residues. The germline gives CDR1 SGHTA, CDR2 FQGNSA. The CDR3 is CASSFGGGEGGEQFF. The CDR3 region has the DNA TGTGCCAGCAGCTTCGGGGGAGGTGAAGGTGGTGAGCAGTTCTTC.

The chain's CDR3 is CASRDGPGTGYLQAFF. The CDR3 DNA follows: TGTGCCAGCCGCGATGGCCCCGGGACAGGGTATTTACAGGCTTTCTTT. The chain uses TRBV27 and TRBJ1-1, with 9 bases identical to TRBD1. V was pared by 8 bases and J by 11 bases, with 21 bases of the junction left unmatched. The germline V gene has CDR1 MNHEY and CDR2 SMNVEV (reference sequence). The CDR3 runs to 16 residues.